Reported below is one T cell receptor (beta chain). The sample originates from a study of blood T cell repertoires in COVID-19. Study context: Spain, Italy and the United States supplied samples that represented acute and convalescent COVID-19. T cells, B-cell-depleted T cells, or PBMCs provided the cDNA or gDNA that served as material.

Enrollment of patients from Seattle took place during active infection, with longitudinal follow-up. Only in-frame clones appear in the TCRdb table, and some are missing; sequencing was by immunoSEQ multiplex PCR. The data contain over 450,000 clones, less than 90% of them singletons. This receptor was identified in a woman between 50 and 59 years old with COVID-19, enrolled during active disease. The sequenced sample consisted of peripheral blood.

CDR3 nucleotide sequence: TGCGCCAGCAGCCCCTTCCAGTGGCTGGGGAGCTACGAGCAGTACTTC. Its protein is CASSPFQWLGSYEQYF. The rearrangement links TRBV4-1 to TRBJ2-7, with a weak D call TRBD2 (5 bases). V was pared by 4 bases and J by 3 bases, with 19 bases between. The germline V gene encodes CDR1 MGHRA and CDR2 YSYEKL. The CDR3 sequence is 16 residues long.